This is a list of T cell receptor beta chains from one sample in a study of yellow fever vaccine responses in identical twins. TCRdb fed the RT-PCR reads into MiXCR, producing one record per CDR3 protein. The profile shows about 3,800 distinct CDR3 sequences, around 87% of them singletons. Sequenced material: T cells from blood (PBMCs), unsorted or a sorted subset (not recorded which), taken before or after yellow fever vaccination (not recorded which). These receptors were collected from a woman between 18 and 29 years old who received the yellow fever vaccine. Both conserved end residues are part of each CDR3. D genes are given only for firm matches. The size entry is marked missing in some rows and otherwise reads once, few, many or a size class.

cdr3_aa: CASSSSGVFTTHNEQFF; cdr3_nt: TGTGCCAGCAGCTCAAGCGGCGTCTTCACCACCCACAATGAGCAGTTCTTC; d_call: .; clone_size: .; j_call: TRBJ2-1; v_call: TRBV7-1
cdr3_aa: CASSLGGTGLTDTQYF; cdr3_nt: TGTGCCAGCAGCTTAGGAGGGACAGGGCTCACAGATACGCAGTATTTT; d_call: TRBD1; clone_size: .; j_call: TRBJ2-3; v_call: TRBV11-3
cdr3_aa: CASSLSGGNTEAFF; cdr3_nt: TGTGCCAGCAGCTTGTCAGGGGGGAACACTGAAGCTTTCTTT; d_call: TRBD1; clone_size: .; j_call: TRBJ1-1; v_call: TRBV11-3
cdr3_aa: CASSLGRSNTGELFF; cdr3_nt: TGTGCCAGCAGCCTGGGCAGGTCGAACACCGGGGAGCTGTTTTTT; d_call: .; clone_size: .; j_call: TRBJ2-2; v_call: TRBV7-9
cdr3_aa: CASSLRLASSYEQYF; cdr3_nt: TGTGCTAGCAGCTTAAGGCTTGCGAGCTCCTACGAGCAGTACTTC; d_call: .; clone_size: .; j_call: TRBJ2-7; v_call: TRBV7-7
cdr3_aa: CASSFRDRGSETQYF; cdr3_nt: TGTGCCAGCAGCTTTCGGGACAGGGGGTCAGAGACCCAGTACTTC; d_call: TRBD1; clone_size: .; j_call: TRBJ2-5; v_call: TRBV13
cdr3_aa: CASSPPSADTQYF; cdr3_nt: TGTGCCAGCTCACCACCATCCGCAGATACGCAGTATTTT; d_call: .; clone_size: once; j_call: TRBJ2-3; v_call: TRBV18
cdr3_aa: CASSQDVDSYNEQFF; cdr3_nt: TGCGCCAGCAGCCAAGATGTGGATTCCTACAATGAGCAGTTCTTC; d_call: .; clone_size: .; j_call: TRBJ2-1; v_call: TRBV4-3
cdr3_aa: CASRERNEKLFF; cdr3_nt: TGTGCCAGCAGGGAACGTAATGAAAAACTGTTTTTT; d_call: .; clone_size: .; j_call: TRBJ1-4; v_call: TRBV2
cdr3_aa: CASSLDGTQYF; cdr3_nt: TGTGCCAGCAGCTTAGATGGTACGCAGTATTTT; d_call: .; clone_size: .; j_call: TRBJ2-3; v_call: TRBV11-1
cdr3_aa: CASSALYGYTF; cdr3_nt: TGTGCCAGCAGCGCGTTATATGGCTACACCTTC; d_call: .; clone_size: .; j_call: TRBJ1-2; v_call: TRBV7-9
cdr3_aa: CSVRGAPLSTDTQYF; cdr3_nt: TGCAGCGTCCGGGGGGCCCCTCTCAGCACAGATACGCAGTATTTT; d_call: .; clone_size: .; j_call: TRBJ2-3; v_call: TRBV29-1
cdr3_aa: CSVSGSEASYEQYF; cdr3_nt: TGCAGCGTCTCAGGGTCGGAGGCCTCCTACGAGCAGTACTTC; d_call: .; clone_size: .; j_call: TRBJ2-7; v_call: TRBV29-1
cdr3_aa: CASSIRQETQYF; cdr3_nt: TGTGCCAGTAGTATTCGTCAAGAGACCCAGTACTTC; d_call: .; clone_size: .; j_call: TRBJ2-5; v_call: TRBV19
cdr3_aa: CAISESDAPTGTYGYTF; cdr3_nt: TGTGCCATCAGTGAGTCAGACGCCCCGACAGGGACCTATGGCTACACCTTC; d_call: TRBD1; clone_size: .; j_call: TRBJ1-2; v_call: TRBV10-3
cdr3_aa: CASGGLQRSQYF; cdr3_nt: TGTGCCAGCGGGGGACTACAGCGTTCGCAGTATTTT; d_call: TRBD2; clone_size: once; j_call: TRBJ2-3; v_call: TRBV11-2
cdr3_aa: CAILRDAGRYEQYF; cdr3_nt: TGTGCCATCCTCCGGGACGCCGGACGCTACGAGCAGTACTTC; d_call: .; clone_size: .; j_call: TRBJ2-7; v_call: TRBV13
cdr3_aa: CASSPLQGANTEAFF; cdr3_nt: TGCGCCAGCAGCCCCCTTCAGGGGGCGAACACTGAAGCTTTCTTT; d_call: TRBD1; clone_size: .; j_call: TRBJ1-1; v_call: TRBV4-1
cdr3_aa: CASSPSGDEQFF; cdr3_nt: TGTGCCAGCAGCCCTTCCGGAGATGAGCAGTTCTTC; d_call: .; clone_size: .; j_call: TRBJ2-1; v_call: TRBV3-1
cdr3_aa: CSAKTGGETQYF; cdr3_nt: TGCAGTGCTAAGACAGGGGGAGAGACCCAGTACTTC; d_call: TRBD1; clone_size: .; j_call: TRBJ2-5; v_call: TRBV20-1
cdr3_aa: CASSPRTGNTGELFF; cdr3_nt: TGCGCCAGCAGCCCACGGACAGGGAACACCGGGGAGCTGTTTTTT; d_call: TRBD1; clone_size: .; j_call: TRBJ2-2; v_call: TRBV5-1
cdr3_aa: CASSQFPGELFF; cdr3_nt: TGTGCCAGCAGCCAATTCCCCGGGGAGCTGTTTTTT; d_call: .; clone_size: .; j_call: TRBJ2-2; v_call: TRBV4-2
cdr3_aa: CASSQEPSSYNEQFF; cdr3_nt: TGCGCCAGCAGCCAAGAGCCTAGCTCCTACAATGAGCAGTTCTTC; d_call: .; clone_size: .; j_call: TRBJ2-1; v_call: TRBV4-3
cdr3_aa: CANSPLRGETQYF; cdr3_nt: TGTGCCAACTCACCACTCCGGGGAGAGACCCAGTACTTC; d_call: .; clone_size: .; j_call: TRBJ2-5; v_call: TRBV18
cdr3_aa: CAARTGSSYEQYF; cdr3_nt: TGCGCCGCTAGGACGGGTAGCTCCTACGAGCAGTACTTC; d_call: .; clone_size: once; j_call: TRBJ2-7; v_call: TRBV10-1
cdr3_aa: CSVVGTENTEAFF; cdr3_nt: TGCAGCGTTGTAGGGACGGAGAACACTGAAGCTTTCTTT; d_call: .; clone_size: .; j_call: TRBJ1-1; v_call: TRBV29-1
cdr3_aa: CASSQPIAGNPTGELFF; cdr3_nt: TGTGCCAGCAGCCAACCTATAGCGGGAAACCCCACCGGGGAGCTGTTTTTT; d_call: TRBD2; clone_size: .; j_call: TRBJ2-2; v_call: TRBV4-2
cdr3_aa: CSVQLANYNEQFF; cdr3_nt: TGCAGCGTGCAGCTAGCTAACTACAATGAGCAGTTCTTC; d_call: .; clone_size: .; j_call: TRBJ2-1; v_call: TRBV29-1
cdr3_aa: CASSMGTGTDTQYF; cdr3_nt: TGTGCCAGCAGCATGGGGACGGGAACAGATACGCAGTATTTT; d_call: .; clone_size: once; j_call: TRBJ2-3; v_call: TRBV7-6
cdr3_aa: CASSQWGQKQETQYF; cdr3_nt: TGTGCCAGCAGCCAGTGGGGACAGAAACAAGAGACCCAGTACTTC; d_call: TRBD1; clone_size: .; j_call: TRBJ2-5; v_call: TRBV3-1
cdr3_aa: CASSSREGGSLPYNEQFF; cdr3_nt: TGTGCCAGCAGCTCCCGCGAGGGGGGATCCCTTCCTTACAATGAGCAGTTCTTC; d_call: .; clone_size: .; j_call: TRBJ2-1; v_call: TRBV11-3
cdr3_aa: CASCADRSSYNEQFF; cdr3_nt: TGTGCCAGTTGTGCAGACAGGAGCTCCTACAATGAGCAGTTCTTC; d_call: .; clone_size: .; j_call: TRBJ2-1; v_call: TRBV19
cdr3_aa: CASSEIRETQYF; cdr3_nt: TGTGCCAGCTCAGAAATAAGAGAGACCCAGTACTTC; d_call: .; clone_size: .; j_call: TRBJ2-5; v_call: TRBV18
cdr3_aa: CSVVGLAEAFF; cdr3_nt: TGCAGCGTTGTTGGGCTCGCTGAAGCTTTCTTT; d_call: .; clone_size: .; j_call: TRBJ1-1; v_call: TRBV29-1
cdr3_aa: CATSSVEFNYGYTF; cdr3_nt: TGTGCCACCAGCAGCGTGGAGTTCAACTATGGCTACACCTTC; d_call: .; clone_size: .; j_call: TRBJ1-2; v_call: TRBV15
cdr3_aa: CSVEDGSNTEAFF; cdr3_nt: TGCAGCGTTGAAGACGGATCGAACACTGAAGCTTTCTTT; d_call: .; clone_size: .; j_call: TRBJ1-1; v_call: TRBV29-1
cdr3_aa: CSVQSGGSGQYF; cdr3_nt: TGCAGCGTCCAATCAGGGGGCTCGGGGCAGTACTTC; d_call: TRBD1; clone_size: .; j_call: TRBJ2-7; v_call: TRBV29-1
cdr3_aa: CASSESTGYSGEQYF; cdr3_nt: TGTGCCAGCAGTGAATCGACAGGGTATTCGGGCGAGCAGTACTTC; d_call: TRBD1; clone_size: .; j_call: TRBJ2-7; v_call: TRBV2
cdr3_aa: CASGQQGGGELFF; cdr3_nt: TGTGCCAGCGGACAGCAGGGAGGCGGGGAGCTGTTTTTT; d_call: .; clone_size: .; j_call: TRBJ2-2; v_call: TRBV11-1
cdr3_aa: CASSKPTGMDTDTQYF; cdr3_nt: TGTGCCAGCAGCAAGCCGACAGGGATGGACACAGATACGCAGTATTTT; d_call: TRBD1; clone_size: few; j_call: TRBJ2-3; v_call: TRBV11-2
cdr3_aa: CAISESQGGPNYGYTF; cdr3_nt: TGTGCCATCAGTGAGTCGCAAGGGGGCCCTAACTATGGCTACACCTTC; d_call: TRBD1; clone_size: .; j_call: TRBJ1-2; v_call: TRBV10-3
cdr3_aa: CASSRTTGLREAFF; cdr3_nt: TGTGCCAGCAGCAGAACGACAGGCCTGCGTGAAGCTTTCTTT; d_call: .; clone_size: once; j_call: TRBJ1-1; v_call: TRBV11-1
cdr3_aa: CASSKDRGADTQYF; cdr3_nt: TGTGCCAGCAGCAAAGACAGGGGGGCAGATACGCAGTATTTT; d_call: TRBD1; clone_size: few; j_call: TRBJ2-3; v_call: TRBV11-1
cdr3_aa: CASSLDRYEQYF; cdr3_nt: TGTGCCAGCAGCCTGGACAGGTACGAGCAGTACTTC; d_call: TRBD1; clone_size: .; j_call: TRBJ2-7; v_call: TRBV5-4
cdr3_aa: CASSGRERNEQFF; cdr3_nt: TGTGCCAGTTCCGGTCGGGAGAGGAATGAGCAGTTCTTC; d_call: .; clone_size: once; j_call: TRBJ2-1; v_call: TRBV2
cdr3_aa: CSVQGLPYEQYF; cdr3_nt: TGCAGCGTACAGGGATTGCCCTACGAGCAGTACTTC; d_call: .; clone_size: .; j_call: TRBJ2-7; v_call: TRBV29-1
cdr3_aa: CASMSSGGLSSYEQYF; cdr3_nt: TGTGCCAGCATGTCTAGCGGGGGCCTGAGCTCCTACGAGCAGTACTTC; d_call: TRBD2; clone_size: .; j_call: TRBJ2-7; v_call: TRBV2